These T cell receptor beta chains were read from a single sample in a study of blood T cells in healthy people across ages. TCRdb reanalysed the 5' RACE reads using MiXCR and keeps one entry per CDR3 protein. Of 800,000 to 1,300,000 distinct CDR3 sequences listed, around 25% are singletons. This sample was shared with a second study, whose subject was T cells of mothers and their children.

Sequenced sample: blood. These receptors all come from a girl aged 2 to 9 in good health. CDR3s include the opening cysteine and the closing phenylalanine or tryptophan. The D gene is left open where the match is weak. Part of the rows lack a size; the others show once, few, many or a class for expanded clones.

TRBJ2-7 | few | TRBV5-1 | . | TGCGCCAGCAGCTTGGATTTTTACAGGTCCTACGAGCAGTACTTC | CASSLDFYRSYEQYF
TRBJ2-1 | . | TRBV20-1 | TRBD2 | TGCAGTGCAATCGGGACTAGCGGTAACAATGAGCAGTTCTTC | CSAIGTSGNNEQFF
TRBJ1-2 | . | TRBV9 | . | TGTGCCAGCAGCGTAGATGGCAGCCGAGGGGGCTACACCTTC | CASSVDGSRGGYTF
TRBJ1-6 | few | TRBV5-6 | TRBD1 | TGTGCCAGCAGCTTCCGGGACAGGAATTCACCCCTCCACTTT | CASSFRDRNSPLHF
TRBJ2-7 | few | TRBV12-3/TRBV12-4 | TRBD2 | TGTGCCAGCAGCATAGCGGGGGGGCCTTCGGAGCAGTACTTC | CASSIAGGPSEQYF
TRBJ2-7 | few | TRBV5-1 | . | TGCGCCAGCAGCTTGGCTGAAGGGGCGATTAGCTCCTACGAGCAGTACTTC | CASSLAEGAISSYEQYF
TRBJ2-7 | . | TRBV20-1 | . | TGCAGTGCTTCGGGCCGGCCGGTCACCTACGAGCAGTACTTC | CSASGRPVTYEQYF
TRBJ2-1 | . | TRBV20-1 | . | TGCAGTGCTAGAGGGCGGGGTAGCTCCTACAATGAGCAGTTCTTC | CSARGRGSSYNEQFF
TRBJ2-7 | few | TRBV20-1 | . | TGCAGCATCGGCCGGGTATCCCCCAGGGAGACCCCCTACGAGCAGTACTTC | CSIGRVSPRETPYEQYF
TRBJ2-5 | . | TRBV6-6 | . | TGTGCCAGCACGCAAGCGAGCGAGACCCAGTACTTC | CASTQASETQYF
TRBJ1-1 | few | TRBV6-2/TRBV6-3 | . | TGTGCCAGCAGTGGCCGCGGTGGAGACATGAACACTGAAGCTTTCTTT | CASSGRGGDMNTEAFF
TRBJ2-1 | . | TRBV18 | . | TGTGCCAGCGGATTCTCAAGTGAGCAGTTCTTC | CASGFSSEQFF
TRBJ2-5 | . | TRBV28 | TRBD2 | TGTGCCAGCAGTTTTGGGGACGGACTAGTGGAAGAGACCCAGTACTTC | CASSFGDGLVEETQYF
TRBJ2-2 | few | TRBV15 | . | TGTGCCACCCAGCCTCCAATGAACACCGGGGAGCTGTTTTTT | CATQPPMNTGELFF
TRBJ2-1 | few | TRBV7-9 | TRBD2 | TGTGCCAGCAGCTCGCCGTACGACCGACTAGCGGGGGGTTGGGAGCAGTTCTTC | CASSSPYDRLAGGWEQFF
TRBJ1-1 | few | TRBV29-1 | . | TGCAGCGTGGAAAGGGCGGGAGGGGCTTTCTTT | CSVERAGGAFF
TRBJ2-7 | once | TRBV7-9 | TRBD2 | TGTGCCAGCAGCTGGGCAGCGGGGAACGAGCAGTACTTC | CASSWAAGNEQYF
TRBJ2-1 | many | TRBV24-1 | . | TGTGCCACCAGCGCCCCCTGGGGCGATGAGCAGTTCTTC | CATSAPWGDEQFF
TRBJ2-7 | few | TRBV20-1 | . | TGCAGTGCTAGAGATATCAGTTCCTACGAGCAGTACTTC | CSARDISSYEQYF
TRBJ2-1 | once | TRBV5-1 | TRBD2 | TGCGCCAGCAGCTTGGGGGCTACTAGCGGGAGTACGGATGAGCAGTTCTTC | CASSLGATSGSTDEQFF